This passage covers 25 T cell receptor beta chains from one sample sequenced in a study of T cells in women clearing cervical HPV infection. Only in-frame clones appear in the TCRdb table, and some are missing; sequencing was by immunoSEQ multiplex PCR. Recorded for this sample: approximately 37,000 clones. The sequencing sample was made of blood buffy coat. All receptors come from a woman between 18 and 70 years old with a cervical HPV16 infection that either progressed to CIN3+ or cleared (not recorded which).

As regards this clone: The read halts 3 residues ahead of the CDR3 end, with the missing end drawn from the germline J gene. V gene TRBV10-2 combines with J gene TRBJ2-7; possible D gene TRBD2, 5 bases. CDR1 WSHSY and CDR2 SAAADI come from the germline V gene. Between the trimmed V and J ends, which lost 7 bases and 2 bases, there was a span of 15 bases. There are 14 residues in the CDR3. Incomplete CDR3 DNA: TGCGCCAGCAAAAGCGGAACAGCAACCTACGAG. Protein: CASKSGTATYE. In full, the CDR3 is CASKSGTATYEQYF.

A note on this clone: The CDR3 extends 3 residues past the end of the read, so its final part is completed from the germline J gene. The chain has TRBV7-9 and TRBJ2-2; weak D call: TRBD2 (6 bases). CDR3 length equals 12 residues. V lost 5 bases and J lost 6, with 7 bases in between. Germline CDR1 is SEHNR and CDR2 is FQNEAQ (reference sequence). The part of the CDR3 DNA that was read is TGTGCCAGCAGCGGAGGGCCCGGGGAG. Amino acids: CASSGGPGE. The complete CDR3 protein is CASSGGPGELFF. The whole variable domain, remainder taken from reference TRBV7-9 and TRBJ2-2, is DTGVSQNPRHKITKRGQNVTFRCDPISEHNRLYWYRQTLGQGPEFLTYFQNEAQLEKSRLLSDRFSAERPKGSFSTLEIQRTEQGDSAMYLCASSGGPGELFFGEGSRLTVL.

On this clone: The read terminates 3 residues ahead of where the CDR3 ends, so the germline J gene completes it. The V and J genes are TRBV30 and TRBJ2-1; TRBD2 aligns across 11 bases. Germline V gives CDR1 GTSNPN, CDR2 SVGIG (reference sequence). This CDR3 comprises 16 residues. J lost 1 base, V lost 5 bases, and 7 bases had no gene match. The sequenced CDR3 bases are TGTGCCTGGGGGAGGGCTAGCGGGAGGTCCTACAATGAG. Its protein is CAWGRASGRSYNE. The full CDR3 reads CAWGRASGRSYNEQFF.

Turning to this clone: Sequencing ends 3 residues short of the CDR3 end; the germline J gene provides the rest. This sequence joins TRBV9 and TRBJ2-1; 11 bases match TRBD2. Germline CDR1 is SGDLS and CDR2 is YYNGEE. CDR3 length: 15 amino acids. J was trimmed by 9 bases and V by 1 base; bases with no gene match: 6. The covered CDR3 bases are TGTGCCAGCAGCGTACGTAGCGGGGGGGGGTTTGAG. Its translation is CASSVRSGGGFE. The full CDR3 sequence reads CASSVRSGGGFEQFF.

Points on this clone: Compared with germline, one end of the junction differs, possibly owing to a read error. The missing CDR3 end, 3 residues past where the read stops, is filled in from the germline J gene. Other DNA sequences in the sample encode the same CDR3. This chain uses TRBV2 with TRBJ1-3; TRBD1 might be the D (6 bases). CDR3 size: 14 residues. Per the germline V gene, CDR1 is SNHLY and CDR2 is FYNNEI. Incomplete CDR3 DNA: TGTGCCAGCACCCAAACAGGGTTAAGCCACACT. It encodes CASTQTGLSHT. The entire CDR3 protein reads CASTQTGLSHTIYF.

About this clone itself: The read halts 3 residues ahead of the CDR3 end, with the missing end drawn from the germline J gene. This rearrangement joins TRBV29-1 to TRBJ1-5; D is unresolved. The CDR3 spans 9 residues. V lost 5 bases, J lost 8 bases, and 4 bases lay in between. Germline CDR1 SQVTM, CDR2 ANQGSEA. Incomplete CDR3 DNA: TGCAGCGTTTCAGAGCCC. It codes for CSVSEP. The CDR3 as a whole reads CSVSEPQHF.

A remark on this clone: The read finishes 3 residues shy of the CDR3 end, and the germline J gene is used to complete it. V is TRBV29-1 and J is TRBJ2-2; no clear D gene. There are 11 residues in the CDR3. Germline V gene lookup returns CDR1 SQVTM and CDR2 ANQGSEA. The ends were cut back, 6 bases at V and 7 bases at J, with 9 bases in the middle. The CDR3 DNA, read in part, is TGCAGCGTGCTCCTATTCGGGGAG. Amino acid sequence: CSVLLFGE. The full CDR3 is CSVLLFGELFF.

Notes on this clone: The read stops 3 residues short of the end of the CDR3; the missing end is completed from the germline J gene. The genes are TRBV2 and TRBJ2-3, with D perhaps TRBD2 (5 bases). The length of the CDR3 is 12 residues. CDR1 and CDR2 from the germline V gene are SNHLY and FYNNEI. The CDR3 DNA, read in part, is TGTGCCAGCAAAGTCGGGGATCAGCCG. Residues: CASKVGDQP. The CDR3 in full is CASKVGDQPQYF.

On this clone: The read halts 3 residues ahead of the CDR3 end, with the missing end drawn from the germline J gene. This chain joins TRBV19 and TRBJ2-6; 8 positions match TRBD1. The CDR3 runs to 16 residues. Germline lookup yields CDR1 LNHDA and CDR2 SQIVND (reference sequence). The V gene end was trimmed by 6 bases and the J gene end by 1 base; junction bases not matched to a gene: 5. The CDR3 here is CASRDRGGSGANVLTF. The DNA read from the CDR3 is TGTGCCAGTAGAGACAGGGGCGGGTCTGGGGCCAACGTC.

About this clone itself: The read gets to within 3 residues of the CDR3 end, and the germline J gene fills in the rest. The chain carries TRBV12-3 or TRBV12-4 and TRBJ2-5; D call uncertain. CDR3 size: 13 residues. CDR3 amino acids: CASSLDTTDTQYF. The covered CDR3 bases are TGTGCCAGCAGTTTAGACACCACAGATACC.

The CDR3 protein is CASSPQGHLYEQYF. The CDR3 bases that were read are TGTGCCAGCAGCCCACAGGGGCACCTCTACGAG. The chain recombines TRBV5-6 with TRBJ2-7; TRBD1 agrees at 7 bases. With the read ending 3 residues before the CDR3 end, the germline J gene is used to fill in that end. The V segment lost 4 bases and the J segment 3 bases; nucleotides outside the gene matches: 7. Germline V gene lookup returns CDR1 SGHDT and CDR2 YYEEEE. The CDR3 runs 14 residues.

On this clone: The observed sequence ends 3 residues before the CDR3 terminus, with the missing tail filled in from the germline J gene. The rearrangement uses TRBV14 and TRBJ1-2; 9 positions match TRBD1. The CDR3 sequence is 17 residues long. The V gene's germline CDR1 is SGHDN and CDR2 FVKESK. This CDR3 is CASSQDQTWDRALSYTF. CDR3 DNA, as far as it was read: TGTGCCAGCAGCCAAGATCAGACCTGGGACAGGGCGCTAAGC.

With regard to this clone: The CDR3 end falls 3 residues outside the read, so it is completed with the germline J gene. The chain is built from TRBV2 and TRBJ2-7, with a weak D call TRBD1 (5 bases). Trimming cost V 3 bases and J 6 bases, with 15 bases left between them. Germline CDR1 is SNHLY and CDR2 is FYNNEI. The CDR3 runs to 14 residues. Partial CDR3 DNA: TGTGCCAGCAGTGACCCGGACATGTCCACCGAG. Residues: CASSDPDMSTE. The CDR3 as a whole reads CASSDPDMSTEQYF.

About this clone: The CDR3 end lies 3 residues beyond the end of the read and is filled in from the germline J gene. The chain uses TRBV19 and TRBJ2-4; 9 positions match TRBD1. Germline CDR1 is LNHDA and CDR2 is SQIVND (reference sequence). This CDR3 is built from 18 residues. The DNA read from the CDR3 is TGTGCCAGTAGCAACCTTCGGGACAGGGCTTTTGTTAACTATGGT. Its translation: CASSNLRDRAFVNYG. The full CDR3 is CASSNLRDRAFVNYGQYF.

The sequenced CDR3 bases are TGTGCCAGCAGCTTTCCCGTGAACACTGAA. It translates to CASSFPVNTE. The full-length CDR3 reads as CASSFPVNTEAFF. The rearrangement uses TRBV7-6 and TRBJ1-1; D unresolved. From the germline J gene comes the end of the CDR3, since the read stops 3 residues before it. Between the trimmed V and J ends, which lost 3 bases and 0 bases, there was a span of 5 bases. The germline gives CDR1 SGHVS, CDR2 FNYEAQ. There are 13 residues in the CDR3.

On this clone itself: The read falls 3 residues short of the CDR3 end, and the missing part is taken from the germline J gene. This chain links TRBV29-1 with TRBJ1-2, with D perhaps matching TRBD1 (5 bases). The CDR3 has 13 amino acids. Germline-derived CDR1 and CDR2 are SQVTM and ANQGSEA. CDR3 protein: CSVVDTGGGVYTF. The DNA read from the CDR3 is TGCAGCGTTGTAGATACCGGGGGAGGGGTG.

A remark on this clone: The read terminates 3 residues ahead of where the CDR3 ends, so the germline J gene completes it. The chain links TRBV5-4 to TRBJ2-1; D might be TRBD1 (5 bases). CDR3 length: 14 amino acids. Germline V gene data show CDR1 as SGHNT and CDR2 as YYREEE (reference sequence). Trimming removed 2 bases at V and 2 bases at J, with 8 bases between. Partial CDR3 DNA: TGTGCCAGCAGCTTAGCGACAGCCTACAATGAG. Translating gives CASSLATAYNE. The CDR3 as a whole reads CASSLATAYNEQFF. The whole variable domain, filled in from reference TRBV5-4 and TRBJ2-1, reads ETGVTQSPTHLIKTRGQQVTLRCSSQSGHNTVSWYQQALGQGPQFIFQYYREEENGRGNFPPRFSGLQFPNYSSELNVNALELDDSALYLCASSLATAYNEQFFGPGTRLTVL.

Notes on this clone: The read comes to an end 3 residues before the CDR3 does, leaving the germline J gene to fill in the end. The V call is TRBV7-9, the J call TRBJ2-2; D may be TRBD1 or TRBD2 (5 bases each). In germline, CDR1 is SEHNR, CDR2 FQNEAQ (reference sequence). The CDR3 extends over 15 amino acids. CDR3 bases read: TGTGCCAGCAGCTTAGACGCCGAGGGGAGTGAAAAG. This translates into CASSLDAEGSEK. The entire CDR3 sequence reads CASSLDAEGSEKLFF.

A remark on this clone: The CDR3 extends 3 residues past the end of the read, so its final part is completed from the germline J gene. The chain joins TRBV13 to TRBJ1-6; 9 bases agree with TRBD1. V lost 0 bases and J lost 7; bases outside the gene matches: 1. This CDR3 contains 15 residues. CDR1 is PRHDT, CDR2 FYEKMQ, per germline (reference sequence). The CDR3 bases that were read are TGTGCCAGCAGCTTAGGAGACAGGGGGAATTCACCC. Encoded protein: CASSLGDRGNSP. The whole CDR3 sequence is CASSLGDRGNSPLHF.

A note on this clone: The read terminates 3 residues ahead of where the CDR3 ends, so the germline J gene completes it. This sequence joins TRBV7-8 and TRBJ2-5; maybe TRBD2 (5 bases). Trimming took 0 bases from V and 5 from J, leaving 10 bases between them. This CDR3 has 14 amino acids. Germline CDR1 reads SGHVS; CDR2 reads FQNEAQ. CDR3: CASSLAPGWETQYF. CDR3 DNA (partial): TGTGCCAGCAGCTTAGCGCCGGGGTGGGAGACC.

To note about this clone: The read ends 3 residues early relative to the CDR3; the germline J gene fills the gap. The chain couples TRBV7-8 to TRBJ2-1; D is possibly TRBD2 (5 bases). The V end lost 3 bases, the J end lost 5 bases, and 17 bases lay between the germline ends. Germline V gene sequence: CDR1 SGHVS, CDR2 FQNEAQ. The CDR3 extends over 16 amino acids. The CDR3 here is CASSFVRAGSNNEQFF. The CDR3 DNA, read in part, is TGTGCCAGCAGCTTTGTGCGGGCAGGAAGTAACAATGAG. Based on the CDR3 plus reference TRBV7-8 and TRBJ2-1, the full variable domain is GAGVSQSPRYKVAKRGQDVALRCDPISGHVSLFWYQQALGQGPEFLTYFQNEAQLDKSGLPSDRFFAERPEGSVSTLKIQRTQQEDSAVYLCASSFVRAGSNNEQFFGPGTRLTVL.

In regard to this clone: The CDR3 extends 3 residues past the end of the read, so its final part is completed from the germline J gene. The gene calls are TRBV7-9 and TRBJ1-2; D unclear. The CDR3 is 14 amino acids. The germline CDR1 and CDR2 sequences are SEHNR and FQNEAQ (reference sequence). CDR3 DNA, as far as it was read: TGTGCCAGCAGCTCTAACCTAGCGGCCAATGAC. Its protein product is CASSSNLAAND. The full-length CDR3 reads as CASSSNLAANDYTF.

On this clone: The read terminates 3 residues before the CDR3 end, so the remaining end is supplied by the germline J gene. This rearrangement joins TRBV7-8 to TRBJ2-5; D is uncertain. CDR3 size: 15 residues. Looked up from germline, CDR1 is SGHVS and CDR2 is FQNEAQ. Between the trimmed V and J ends, which lost 0 bases and 1 base, there was a span of 9 bases. CDR3 protein: CASSLALTVQETQYF. Incomplete CDR3 DNA: TGTGCCAGCAGCTTAGCTTTAACGGTCCAAGAGACC.

Details on this clone: The sequenced fragment ends 3 residues before the CDR3 boundary, so the rest is inferred from the germline J gene. V gene TRBV28 combines with J gene TRBJ1-4, with D possibly being TRBD1 (6 bases). Germline lookup yields CDR1 MDHEN and CDR2 SYDVKM. This CDR3 spans 14 amino acids. The part of the CDR3 DNA that was read is TGTGCCAGCAGTTACAGGGACTATAATTCACCA. As protein: CASSYRDYNSP. The full CDR3 reads CASSYRDYNSPLFF.

Comments on this clone: The CDR3 end is not reached by the read, which stops 3 residues before it; the germline J gene fills it in. This rearrangement joins TRBV30 to TRBJ2-3; 7 bases are shared with TRBD1. CDR1 and CDR2 from the germline V gene are GTSNPN and SVGIG (reference sequence). The CDR3 consists of 15 residues. The CDR3 DNA, read in part, is TGTGCCTGGAGTGGGACCACAGGGGCCAATCAGCCG. This gives the protein CAWSGTTGANQP. The whole CDR3 sequence is CAWSGTTGANQPQYF.